This T cell receptor (beta chain) emerged from a study of T cell responses to AZD1222 COVID-19 vaccine. V was clipped by 7 bases and J by 0 bases; unmatched bases: 8. The CDR3 loop spans 15 amino acids. Germline lookup yields CDR1 MNHNY and CDR2 SVGAGI (reference sequence). TCRdb's table, derived via immunoSEQ multiplex PCR, lists solely in-frame clones and lacks some. Among 100,000 to 150,000 clones listed, 75% to 85% were seen once. Study findings and constraints: Among the donors, most were white British and more were female, and clonal diversity was possibly underestimated. The number of AZD1222 recipients seropositive at baseline was only 5 to 7.

A note on this clone: The antigen remains unidentified.

The source of this sequence is an adult who received the AZD1222 COVID-19 vaccine. The chain is built from TRBV6-6 and TRBJ2-7, with 8 bases lining up with TRBD1. Here the sequenced sample was peripheral blood, taken 28 days after the second AZD1222 dose. In DNA, the CDR3 is TGTGCCAGCAATTCTCGGGACAGGAGCTCCTACGAGCAGTACTTC. This sequence encodes CASNSRDRSSYEQYF.